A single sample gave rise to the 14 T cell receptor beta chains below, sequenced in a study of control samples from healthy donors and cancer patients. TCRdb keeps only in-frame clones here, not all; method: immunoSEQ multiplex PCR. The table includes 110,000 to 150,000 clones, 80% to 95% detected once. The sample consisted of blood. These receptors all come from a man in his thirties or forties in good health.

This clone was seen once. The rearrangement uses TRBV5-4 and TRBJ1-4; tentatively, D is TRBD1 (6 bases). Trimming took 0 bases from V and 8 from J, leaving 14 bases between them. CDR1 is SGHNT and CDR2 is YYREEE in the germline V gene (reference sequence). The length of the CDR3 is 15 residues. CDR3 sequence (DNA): TGTGCCAGCAGCTTGGCACAGGGTCGGGGAGAAAAACTGTTTTTT. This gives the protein CASSLAQGRGEKLFF.

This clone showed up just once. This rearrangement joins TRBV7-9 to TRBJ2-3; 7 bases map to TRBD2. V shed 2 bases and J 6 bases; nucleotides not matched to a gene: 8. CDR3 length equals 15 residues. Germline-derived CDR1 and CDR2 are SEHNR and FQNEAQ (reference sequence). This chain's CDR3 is CASSLMSSGIDTQYF. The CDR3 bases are TGTGCCAGCAGCTTAATGTCCAGCGGGATTGATACGCAGTATTTT.

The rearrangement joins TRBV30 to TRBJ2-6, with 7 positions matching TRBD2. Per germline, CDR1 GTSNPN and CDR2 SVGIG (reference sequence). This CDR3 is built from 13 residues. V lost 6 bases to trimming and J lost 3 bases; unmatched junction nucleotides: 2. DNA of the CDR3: TGTGCCTGCTCGGGAGGTGGGGCCAACGTCCTGACTTTC. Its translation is CACSGGGANVLTF.

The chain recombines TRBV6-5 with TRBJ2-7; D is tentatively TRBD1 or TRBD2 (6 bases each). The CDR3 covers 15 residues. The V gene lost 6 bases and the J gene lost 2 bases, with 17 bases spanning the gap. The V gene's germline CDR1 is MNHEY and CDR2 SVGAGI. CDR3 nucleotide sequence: TGTGCCAGCAGCCCGAACAGGGAGGTCCCCTACGAGCAGTACTTC. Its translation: CASSPNREVPYEQYF.

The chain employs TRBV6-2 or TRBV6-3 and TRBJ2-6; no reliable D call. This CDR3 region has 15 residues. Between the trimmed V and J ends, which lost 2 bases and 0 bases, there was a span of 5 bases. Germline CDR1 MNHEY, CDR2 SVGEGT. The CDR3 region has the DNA TGTGCCAGCAGTTACAGCAGCTCTGGGGCCAACGTCCTGACTTTC. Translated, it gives CASSYSSSGANVLTF.

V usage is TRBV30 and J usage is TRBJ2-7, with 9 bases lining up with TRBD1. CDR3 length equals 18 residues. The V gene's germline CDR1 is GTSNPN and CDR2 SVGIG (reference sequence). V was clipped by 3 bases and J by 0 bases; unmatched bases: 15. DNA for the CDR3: TGTGCCTGGAGAACACAGGGGGCGAAAACTCGTTTCTCCTACGAGCAGTACTTC. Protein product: CAWRTQGAKTRFSYEQYF.

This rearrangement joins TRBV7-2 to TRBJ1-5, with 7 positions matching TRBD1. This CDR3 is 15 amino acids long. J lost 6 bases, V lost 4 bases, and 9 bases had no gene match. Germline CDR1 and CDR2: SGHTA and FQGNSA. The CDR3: CASSSYRGVGQPQHF. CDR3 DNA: TGTGCCAGCAGCTCCTACAGGGGCGTCGGTCAGCCCCAGCATTTT. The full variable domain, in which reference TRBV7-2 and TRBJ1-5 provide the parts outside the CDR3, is GAGVSQSPSNKVTEKGKDVELRCDPISGHTALYWYRQSLGQGLEFLIYFQGNSAPDKSGLPSDRFSAERTGGSVSTLTIQRTQQEDSAVYLCASSSYRGVGQPQHFGDGTRLSIL.

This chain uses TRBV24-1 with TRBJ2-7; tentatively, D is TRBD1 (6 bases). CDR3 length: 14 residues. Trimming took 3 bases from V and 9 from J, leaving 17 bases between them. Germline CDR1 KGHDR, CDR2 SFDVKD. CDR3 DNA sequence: TGTGCCACCAGTGATACCCGACAGGCCCGGGTGCAGTACTTC. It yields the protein CATSDTRQARVQYF.

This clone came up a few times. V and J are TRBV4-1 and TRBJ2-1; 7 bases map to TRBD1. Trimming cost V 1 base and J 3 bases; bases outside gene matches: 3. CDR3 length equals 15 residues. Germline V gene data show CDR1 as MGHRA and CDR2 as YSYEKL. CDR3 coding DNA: TGCGCCAGCAGCCAAGGGCAGGGGGACTACAATGAGCAGTTCTTC. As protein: CASSQGQGDYNEQFF.

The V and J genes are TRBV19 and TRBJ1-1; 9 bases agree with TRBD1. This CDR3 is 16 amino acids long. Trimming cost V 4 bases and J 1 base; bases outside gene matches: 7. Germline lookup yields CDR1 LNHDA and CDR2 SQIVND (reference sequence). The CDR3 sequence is CASSTLTGGGNTEAFF. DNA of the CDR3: TGTGCCAGTAGTACCTTGACAGGGGGAGGGAACACTGAAGCTTTCTTT.

CDR3 loop: CASSSRTGGYEQYF. The CDR3, as DNA: TGTGCCAGCAGCTCCCGGACAGGGGGCTACGAGCAGTACTTC. The chain has TRBV7-2 and TRBJ2-7; TRBD1 matches at 10 bases. The V and J ends lost 4 bases and 3 bases, in that order; junction bases with no gene match: 3. This CDR3 is built from 14 residues. CDR1 and CDR2 from the germline V gene are SGHTA and FQGNSA. The full variable domain, its missing parts supplied by reference TRBV7-2 and TRBJ2-7, is GAGVSQSPSNKVTEKGKDVELRCDPISGHTALYWYRQSLGQGLEFLIYFQGNSAPDKSGLPSDRFSAERTGGSVSTLTIQRTQQEDSAVYLCASSSRTGGYEQYFGPGTRLTVT.

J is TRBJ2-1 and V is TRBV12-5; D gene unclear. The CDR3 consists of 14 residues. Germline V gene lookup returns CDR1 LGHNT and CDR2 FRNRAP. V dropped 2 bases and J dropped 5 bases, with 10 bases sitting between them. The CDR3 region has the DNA TGTGCTAGTGGTTTGTTGCGGCGGCACAATGAGCAGTTCTTC. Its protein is CASGLLRRHNEQFF.

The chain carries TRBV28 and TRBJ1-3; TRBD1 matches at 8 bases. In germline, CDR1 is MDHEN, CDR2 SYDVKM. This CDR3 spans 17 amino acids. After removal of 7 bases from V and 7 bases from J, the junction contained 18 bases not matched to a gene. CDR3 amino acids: CASKDPGQAASGNTIYF. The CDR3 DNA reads TGTGCCAGCAAAGACCCGGGACAGGCGGCCTCAGGGAACACCATATATTTT. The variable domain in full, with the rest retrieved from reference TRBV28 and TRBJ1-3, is DVKVTQSSRYLVKRTGEKVFLECVQDMDHENMFWYRQDPGLGLRLIYFSYDVKMKEKGDIPEGYSVSREKKERFSLILESASTNQTSMYLCASKDPGQAASGNTIYFGEGSWLTVV.

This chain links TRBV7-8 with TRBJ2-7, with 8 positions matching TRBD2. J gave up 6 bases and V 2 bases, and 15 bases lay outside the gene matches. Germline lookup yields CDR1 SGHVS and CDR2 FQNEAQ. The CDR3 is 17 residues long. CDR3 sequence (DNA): TGTGCCAGCAGCTTAAAACGCACAAGCGGGAGAATTTTCGAGCAGTACTTC. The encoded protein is CASSLKRTSGRIFEQYF.